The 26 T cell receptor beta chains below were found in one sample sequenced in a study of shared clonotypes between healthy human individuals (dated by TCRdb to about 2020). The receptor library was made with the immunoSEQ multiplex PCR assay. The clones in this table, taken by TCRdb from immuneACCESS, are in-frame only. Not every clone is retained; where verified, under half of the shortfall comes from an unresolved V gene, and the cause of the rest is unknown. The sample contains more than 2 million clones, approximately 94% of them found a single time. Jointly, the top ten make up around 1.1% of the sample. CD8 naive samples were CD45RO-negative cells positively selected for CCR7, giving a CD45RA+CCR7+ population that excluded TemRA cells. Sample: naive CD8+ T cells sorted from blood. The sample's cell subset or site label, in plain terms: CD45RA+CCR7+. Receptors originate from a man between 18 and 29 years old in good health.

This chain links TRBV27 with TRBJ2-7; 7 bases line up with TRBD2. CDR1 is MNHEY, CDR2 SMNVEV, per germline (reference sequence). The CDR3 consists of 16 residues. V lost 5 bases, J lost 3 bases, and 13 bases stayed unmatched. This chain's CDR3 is CASSPSSGPIIYEQYF. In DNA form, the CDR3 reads TGTGCCAGCAGTCCCTCTAGCGGACCAATTATCTACGAGCAGTACTTC.

CDR3 residues: CAWSVVVLEVAGASPYEQYF. Here the CDR3 DNA reads TGTGCCTGGAGTGTTGTGGTTTTGGAAGTGGCAGGGGCTAGCCCCTACGAGCAGTACTTC. This sequence joins TRBV30 and TRBJ2-5, with D possibly matching TRBD1 (6 bases). The end of the DNA is better explained by TRBJ2-7, so the J call may be wrong. The CDR3 spans 20 residues. The germline CDR1 and CDR2 sequences are GTSNPN and SVGIG (reference sequence).

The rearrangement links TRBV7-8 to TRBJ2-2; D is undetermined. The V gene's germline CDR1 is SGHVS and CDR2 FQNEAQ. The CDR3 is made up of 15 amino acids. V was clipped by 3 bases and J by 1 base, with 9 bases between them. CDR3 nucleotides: TGTGCCAGCAGCTTTGTGACGGTGAACACCGGGGAGCTGTTTTTT. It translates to CASSFVTVNTGELFF.

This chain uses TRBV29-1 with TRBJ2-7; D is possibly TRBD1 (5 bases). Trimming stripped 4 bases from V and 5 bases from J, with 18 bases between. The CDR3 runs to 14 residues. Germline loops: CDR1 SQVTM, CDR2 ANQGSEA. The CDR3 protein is CSVATSGYQDEQYF. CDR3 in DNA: TGCAGCGTTGCAACGTCAGGGTATCAGGACGAGCAGTACTTC.

CDR3 nucleotide sequence: TGCGCCAGCAGCCAAACCGGGGTCCACGAGCAGTACTTC. Amino acids: CASSQTGVHEQYF. The J gene is TRBJ2-7, the V gene TRBV4-1; perhaps TRBD2 as D (5 bases). The CDR3 totals 13 residues. Per the germline V gene, CDR1 is MGHRA and CDR2 is YSYEKL. The V end was cut by 2 bases, the J end by 5 bases, with 10 bases between.

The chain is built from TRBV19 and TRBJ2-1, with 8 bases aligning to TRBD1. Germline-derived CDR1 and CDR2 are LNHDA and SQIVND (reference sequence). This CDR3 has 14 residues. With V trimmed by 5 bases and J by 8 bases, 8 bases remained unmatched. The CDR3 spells CASSPGTGVDEQFF. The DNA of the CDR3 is TGTGCCAGTAGTCCAGGGACAGGCGTCGATGAGCAGTTCTTC.

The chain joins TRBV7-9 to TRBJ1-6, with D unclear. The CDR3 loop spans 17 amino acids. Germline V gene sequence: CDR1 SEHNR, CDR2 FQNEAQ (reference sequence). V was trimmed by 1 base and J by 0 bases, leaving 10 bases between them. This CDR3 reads CASSLGPPSSYNSPLHF. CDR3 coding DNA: TGTGCCAGCAGCTTAGGGCCACCGAGCTCCTATAATTCACCCCTCCACTTT.

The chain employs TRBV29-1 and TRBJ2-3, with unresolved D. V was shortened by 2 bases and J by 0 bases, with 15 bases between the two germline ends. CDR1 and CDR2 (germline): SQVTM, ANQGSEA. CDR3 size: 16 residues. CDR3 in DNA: TGCAGCGTTGAACCGACAACCGAAACTAGCACAGATACGCAGTATTTT. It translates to CSVEPTTETSTDTQYF.

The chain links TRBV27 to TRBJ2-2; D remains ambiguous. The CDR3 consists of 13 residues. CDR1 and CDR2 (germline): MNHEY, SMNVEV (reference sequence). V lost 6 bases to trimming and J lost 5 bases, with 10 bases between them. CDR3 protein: CASRAEWTGELFF. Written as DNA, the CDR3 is TGTGCCAGCAGGGCAGAATGGACCGGGGAGCTGTTTTTT.

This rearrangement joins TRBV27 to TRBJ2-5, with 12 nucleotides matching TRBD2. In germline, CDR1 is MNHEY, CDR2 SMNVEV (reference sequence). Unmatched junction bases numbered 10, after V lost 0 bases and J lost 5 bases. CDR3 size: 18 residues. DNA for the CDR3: TGTGCCAGCAGTTTATCAGGCCCTAGCGGGGGGGCGTGGGAGACCCAGTACTTC. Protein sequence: CASSLSGPSGGAWETQYF.

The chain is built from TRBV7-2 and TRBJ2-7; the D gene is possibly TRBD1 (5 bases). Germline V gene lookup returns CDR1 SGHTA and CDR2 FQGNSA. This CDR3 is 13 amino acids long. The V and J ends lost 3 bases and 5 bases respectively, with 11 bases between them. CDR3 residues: CASSLPDSHEQYF. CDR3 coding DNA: TGTGCCAGCAGCTTGCCAGACAGCCACGAGCAGTACTTC.

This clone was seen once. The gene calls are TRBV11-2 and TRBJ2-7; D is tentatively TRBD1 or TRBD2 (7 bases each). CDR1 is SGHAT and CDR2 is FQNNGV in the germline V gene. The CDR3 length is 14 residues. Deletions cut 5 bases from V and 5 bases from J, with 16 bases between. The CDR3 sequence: CASSVLGGGDEQYF. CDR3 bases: TGTGCCAGCAGCGTATTGGGAGGGGGCGACGAGCAGTACTTC.

Written as DNA, the CDR3 is TGTGCCAGCAGTGAATTAACTAGCGCCAACAATGAGCAGTTCTTC. It yields the protein CASSELTSANNEQFF. This rearrangement joins TRBV25-1 to TRBJ2-1; TRBD2 aligns across 7 bases. Germline V CDR1 and CDR2: MGHDK, SYGVNS. The CDR3 covers 15 residues. The J segment lost 5 bases and the V segment lost 1 base, leaving 5 bases of the junction unmatched.

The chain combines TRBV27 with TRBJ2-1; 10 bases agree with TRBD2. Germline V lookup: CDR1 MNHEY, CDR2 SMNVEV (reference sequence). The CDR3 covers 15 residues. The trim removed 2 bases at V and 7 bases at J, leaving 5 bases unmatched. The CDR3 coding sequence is TGTGCCAGCAGTTTACAACTAGCGGGGAGGAATGAGCAGTTCTTC. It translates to CASSLQLAGRNEQFF.

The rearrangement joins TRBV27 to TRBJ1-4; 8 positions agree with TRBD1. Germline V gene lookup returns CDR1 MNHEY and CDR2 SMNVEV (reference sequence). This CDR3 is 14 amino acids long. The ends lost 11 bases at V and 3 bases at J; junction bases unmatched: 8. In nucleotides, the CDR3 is TGTGCCGCGTCCTCCAGGGGGCCTAATGAAAAACTGTTTTTT. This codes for CAASSRGPNEKLFF.

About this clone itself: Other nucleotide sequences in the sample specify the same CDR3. This chain's CDR3 is CASSIGSYNEQFF. The CDR3 DNA reads TGTGCCAGTAGTATAGGCTCCTACAATGAGCAGTTCTTC. The genes are TRBV19 and TRBJ2-1; D unresolved. Germline V gene data show CDR1 as LNHDA and CDR2 as SQIVND (reference sequence). The CDR3 covers 13 residues. With 1 base removed from V and 0 bases from J, the gap between germline ends came to 1 base. Filled out from reference TRBV19 and TRBJ2-1, the complete variable domain reads DGGITQSPKYLFRKEGQNVTLSCEQNLNHDAMYWYRQDPGQGLRLIYYSQIVNDFQKGDIAEGYSVSREKKESFPLTVTSAQKNPTAFYLCASSIGSYNEQFFGPGTRLTVL.

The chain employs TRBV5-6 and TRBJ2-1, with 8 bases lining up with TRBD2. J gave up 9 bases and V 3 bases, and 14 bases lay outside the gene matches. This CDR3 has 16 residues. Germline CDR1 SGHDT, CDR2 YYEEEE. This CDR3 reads CASSWGAREGFGEQFF. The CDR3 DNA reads TGTGCCAGCAGCTGGGGCGCACGGGAGGGCTTCGGTGAGCAGTTCTTC.

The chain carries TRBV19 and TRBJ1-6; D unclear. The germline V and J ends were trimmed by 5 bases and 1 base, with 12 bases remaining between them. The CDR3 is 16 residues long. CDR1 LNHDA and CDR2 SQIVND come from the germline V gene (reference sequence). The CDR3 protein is CASSVGNPSYNSPLHF. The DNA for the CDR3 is TGTGCCAGTAGTGTGGGGAACCCATCCTATAATTCACCCCTCCACTTT.

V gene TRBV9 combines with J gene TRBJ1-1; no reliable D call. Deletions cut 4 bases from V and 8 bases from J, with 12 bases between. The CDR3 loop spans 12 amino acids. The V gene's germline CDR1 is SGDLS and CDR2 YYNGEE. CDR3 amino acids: CASSPGGGEAFF. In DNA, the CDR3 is TGTGCCAGCAGCCCCGGCGGAGGGGAAGCTTTCTTT.

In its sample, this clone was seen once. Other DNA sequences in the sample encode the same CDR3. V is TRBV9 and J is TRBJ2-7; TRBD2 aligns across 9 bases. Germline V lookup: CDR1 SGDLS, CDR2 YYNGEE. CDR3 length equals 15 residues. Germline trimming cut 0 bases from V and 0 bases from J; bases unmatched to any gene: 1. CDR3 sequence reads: CASSVETSGSYEQYF. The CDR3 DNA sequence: TGTGCCAGCAGCGTAGAGACTAGCGGCTCCTACGAGCAGTACTTC. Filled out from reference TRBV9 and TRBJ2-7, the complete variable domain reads DSGVTQTPKHLITATGQRVTLRCSPRSGDLSVYWYQQSLDQGLQFLIQYYNGEERAKGNILERFSAQQFPDLHSELNLSSLELGDSALYFCASSVETSGSYEQYFGPGTRLTVT.

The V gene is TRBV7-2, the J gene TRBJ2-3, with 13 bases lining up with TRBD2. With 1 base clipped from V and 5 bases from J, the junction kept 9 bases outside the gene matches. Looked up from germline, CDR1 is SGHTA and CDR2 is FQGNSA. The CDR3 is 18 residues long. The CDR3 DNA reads TGTGCCAGCAGCTTAGGGACTAGCGGGAGTCTGGTTGTAGATACGCAGTATTTT. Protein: CASSLGTSGSLVVDTQYF.

CDR3 nucleotide sequence: TGTGCCAGCAGCCACAGGGGTGAATTTAACTATGGCTACACCTTC. Translated, it gives CASSHRGEFNYGYTF. V usage is TRBV5-6 and J usage is TRBJ1-2; 7 bases map to TRBD1. CDR3 length equals 15 residues. Germline lookup yields CDR1 SGHDT and CDR2 YYEEEE. V shed 4 bases and J 1 base; nucleotides not matched to a gene: 7.

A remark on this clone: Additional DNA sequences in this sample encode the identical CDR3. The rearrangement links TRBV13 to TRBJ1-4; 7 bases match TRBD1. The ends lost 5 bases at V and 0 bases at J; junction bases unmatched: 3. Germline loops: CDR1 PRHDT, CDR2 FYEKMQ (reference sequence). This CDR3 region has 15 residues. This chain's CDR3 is CASSLGTATNEKLFF. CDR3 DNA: TGTGCCAGCAGCCTGGGGACAGCAACTAATGAAAAACTGTTTTTT.

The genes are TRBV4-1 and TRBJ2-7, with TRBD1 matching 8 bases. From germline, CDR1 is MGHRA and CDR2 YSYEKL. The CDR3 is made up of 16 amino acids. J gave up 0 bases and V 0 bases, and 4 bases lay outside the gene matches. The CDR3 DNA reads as TGCGCCAGCAGCCAAGATGAAGGACAGGGCTCCTACGAGCAGTACTTC. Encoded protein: CASSQDEGQGSYEQYF.

The CDR3 loop reads CASSGPSSRYEQYF. CDR3 DNA: TGTGCCAGCAGTGGGCCGAGTAGTCGCTACGAGCAGTACTTC. The J gene is TRBJ2-7, the V gene TRBV25-1; D is ambiguous. Germline-derived CDR1 and CDR2 are MGHDK and SYGVNS. The CDR3 extends over 14 amino acids. Trimming took off 4 bases at V and 3 bases at J, with 13 bases between the two ends.

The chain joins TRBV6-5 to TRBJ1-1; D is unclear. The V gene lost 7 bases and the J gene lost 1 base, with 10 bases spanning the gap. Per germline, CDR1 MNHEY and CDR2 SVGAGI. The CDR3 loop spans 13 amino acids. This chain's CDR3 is CASTETWNTEAFF. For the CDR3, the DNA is TGTGCCAGCACCGAGACGTGGAACACTGAAGCTTTCTTT.